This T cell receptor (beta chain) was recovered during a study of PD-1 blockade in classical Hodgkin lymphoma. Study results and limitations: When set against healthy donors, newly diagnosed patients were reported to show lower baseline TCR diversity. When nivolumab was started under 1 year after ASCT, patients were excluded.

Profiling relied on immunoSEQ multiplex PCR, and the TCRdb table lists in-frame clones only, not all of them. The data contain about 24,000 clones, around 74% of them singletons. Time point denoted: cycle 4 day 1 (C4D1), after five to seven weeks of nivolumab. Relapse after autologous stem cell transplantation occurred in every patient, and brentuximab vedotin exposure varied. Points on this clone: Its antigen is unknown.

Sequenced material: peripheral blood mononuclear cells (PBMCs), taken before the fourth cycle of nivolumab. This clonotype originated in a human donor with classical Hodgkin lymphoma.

The CDR3 protein is CASRPGTKLYAEQYV. The CDR3 DNA follows: TGTGCCAGCAGGCCCGGGACCAAGCTTTATGCCGAGCAGTACGTC. This chain joins TRBV28 and TRBJ2-7; D is tentatively TRBD1 or TRBD2 (5 bases each). Trimming took off 6 bases at V and 6 bases at J, with 21 bases between the two ends. The CDR3 contains 15 residues. The V gene's germline CDR1 is MDHEN and CDR2 SYDVKM.